Shown below are 4 T cell receptor beta chains from a single sample sequenced in a study of response to subunit inactivated influenza vaccine. TCRdb analysed the RT-PCR reads with MiXCR anew, one entry per CDR3 protein. The sample contains 600,000 to 850,000 distinct CDR3 sequences, 12% to 15% of which appear only once. The sample consisted of PBMCs from blood, taken roughly 2 weeks before vaccination. The source of these receptors is a man over 45 who received an inactivated influenza vaccine.

The sample holds many counts of this clonotype. The V and J genes are TRBV10-3 and TRBJ2-5; 7 bases line up with TRBD1. Germline trimming cut 0 bases from V and 2 bases from J; bases unmatched to any gene: 6. Germline CDR1 reads ENHRY; CDR2 reads SYGVKD. The CDR3 runs to 16 residues. CDR3 sequence (DNA): TGTGCCATCAGTGAGTCGACAGGGCTGGGGCAAGAGACCCAGTACTTC. Translated: CAISESTGLGQETQYF.

This clonotype was detected ten times or more. The chain couples TRBV4-3 to TRBJ2-7; TRBD1 is a possible D gene (5 bases). Germline CDR1 and CDR2: LGHNA and YSLEER. This CDR3 has 16 residues. The ends were cut back, 0 bases at V and 0 bases at J, with 12 bases in the middle. The CDR3 loop reads CASSQDFLGDSYEQYF. For the CDR3, the DNA is TGCGCCAGCAGCCAAGATTTCCTAGGGGACTCCTACGAGCAGTACTTC.

This clonotype has a handful of counts. The gene calls are TRBV12-3 or TRBV12-4 and TRBJ1-3; D is unresolved. Trimming removed 1 base from V and 4 bases from J, with 11 bases in between. CDR3 length: 15 residues. The chain's CDR3 is CASSLGQISGNTIYF. The CDR3 nucleotides read TGTGCCAGCAGTTTAGGCCAGATTAGCGGAAACACCATATATTTT.

This clonotype was counted once. V usage is TRBV19 and J usage is TRBJ2-7, with D tentatively TRBD1 (5 bases). The V end was cut by 3 bases, the J end by 0 bases, with 12 bases between. Looked up from germline, CDR1 is LNHDA and CDR2 is SQIVND (reference sequence). The CDR3 contains 15 residues. CDR3 loop: CASSIRQGYSYEQYF. CDR3 DNA sequence: TGTGCCAGTAGTATCCGGCAGGGATACTCCTACGAGCAGTACTTC. Full variable domain (rest looked up from reference TRBV19 and TRBJ2-7): DGGITQSPKYLFRKEGQNVTLSCEQNLNHDAMYWYRQDPGQGLRLIYYSQIVNDFQKGDIAEGYSVSREKKESFPLTVTSAQKNPTAFYLCASSIRQGYSYEQYFGPGTRLTVT.